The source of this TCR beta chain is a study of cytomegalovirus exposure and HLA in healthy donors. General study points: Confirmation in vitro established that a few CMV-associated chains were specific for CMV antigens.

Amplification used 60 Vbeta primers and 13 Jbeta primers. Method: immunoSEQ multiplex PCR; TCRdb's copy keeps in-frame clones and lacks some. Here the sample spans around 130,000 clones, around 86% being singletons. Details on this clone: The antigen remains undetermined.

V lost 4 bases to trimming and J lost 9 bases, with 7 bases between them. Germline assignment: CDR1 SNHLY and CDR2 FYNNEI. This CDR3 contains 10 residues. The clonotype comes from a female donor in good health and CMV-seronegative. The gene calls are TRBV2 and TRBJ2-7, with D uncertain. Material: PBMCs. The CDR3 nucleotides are TGTGCCAGCAGTGTCAGGTCGCAGTACTTC. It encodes CASSVRSQYF.